This record concerns one TCR beta chain sequence. Produced via immunoSEQ multiplex PCR; TCRdb's table is partial and in-frame only. The sample consists of approximately 49,000 clones, 92% of them appearing once. This sample is part of a study of T cell changes during pregnancy in multiple sclerosis. The specimen comprised CD4+ T cells from peripheral blood mononuclear cells, sampled in the second trimester of pregnancy. This clonotype was sampled from a female donor in good health, enrolled as a control in a pregnancy study.

The DNA for the CDR3 is TGTGCCAGCAGCAGAGCGGGACCTAACACCGGGGAGCTGTTTTTT. The encoded protein is CASSRAGPNTGELFF. The chain links TRBV7-9 to TRBJ2-2, with 7 positions matching TRBD2. This CDR3 contains 15 residues. CDR1 is SEHNR, CDR2 FQNEAQ, per germline (reference sequence). The ends lost 5 bases at V and 2 bases at J; junction bases unmatched: 5.